This TCR beta chain was sequenced for a study of vaccination effects on CD4 cells after COVID-19. Study background: Two doses of BNT162b2 or mRNA-1273 vaccine were administered to participants.

Sequenced by immunoSEQ multiplex PCR; TCRdb stores in-frame clones only, minus some. The table records tens of thousands of clones, roughly 79% of them present only once. Antigen-specific CD4+ T cells were expanded with viral peptide pools in the ViraFEST assay before sequencing. Subsequent to a culture period of around eleven days, CD4+ T cells were isolated. They grew 2 million to 2.5 million PBMC in each well, adding 10 IU/ml IL-2 and about 9.5 ug/ml peptides. Researchers swapped half the medium for IL-2 medium on both days 3 and 7. Of note for this clone: Its antigen is currently unknown.

Study findings and constraints: Researchers reported few convalescent patients and no early post-infection timepoints in the study.

This CDR3 is built from 13 residues. Per the germline V gene, CDR1 is SGHAT and CDR2 is FQDESV (reference sequence). The ends were cut back, 2 bases at V and 4 bases at J, with 8 bases in the middle. Source: CD4+ T cells from PBMCs cultured with HCoV-229E spike peptides, taken before COVID-19 vaccination. The chain is built from TRBV11-1 and TRBJ1-1; D is ambiguous. This receptor was identified in a human donor who received a COVID-19 vaccine. The DNA of the CDR3 is TGTGCCAGCAGCTTAACCCGGGGCACTGAAGCTTTCTTT. Its translation is CASSLTRGTEAFF.